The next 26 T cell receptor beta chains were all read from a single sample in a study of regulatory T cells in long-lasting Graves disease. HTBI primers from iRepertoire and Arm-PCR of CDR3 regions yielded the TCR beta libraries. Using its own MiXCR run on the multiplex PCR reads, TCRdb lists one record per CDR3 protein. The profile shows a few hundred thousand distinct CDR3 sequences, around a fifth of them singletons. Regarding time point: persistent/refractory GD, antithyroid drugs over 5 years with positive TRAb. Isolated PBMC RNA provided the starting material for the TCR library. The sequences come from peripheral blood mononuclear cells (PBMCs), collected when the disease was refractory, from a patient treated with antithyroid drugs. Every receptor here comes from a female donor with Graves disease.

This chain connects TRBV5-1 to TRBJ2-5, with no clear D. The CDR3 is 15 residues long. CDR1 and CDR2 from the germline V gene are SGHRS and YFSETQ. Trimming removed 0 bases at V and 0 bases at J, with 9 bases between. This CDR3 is CASSLGATNQETQYF. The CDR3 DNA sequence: TGCGCCAGCAGCTTGGGGGCGACAAACCAAGAGACCCAGTACTTC.

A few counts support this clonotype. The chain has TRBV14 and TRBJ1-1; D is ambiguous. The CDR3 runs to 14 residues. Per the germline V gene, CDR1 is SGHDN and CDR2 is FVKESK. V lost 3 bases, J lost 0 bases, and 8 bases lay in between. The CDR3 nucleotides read TGTGCCAGCAGCCAGTACAGAATGAACACTGAAGCTTTCTTT. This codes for CASSQYRMNTEAFF. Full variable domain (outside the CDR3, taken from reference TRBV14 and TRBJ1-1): EAGVTQFPSHSVIEKGQTVTLRCDPISGHDNLYWYRRVMGKEIKFLLHFVKESKQDESGMPNNRFLAERTGGTYSTLKVQPAELEDSGVYFCASSQYRMNTEAFFGQGTRLTVV.

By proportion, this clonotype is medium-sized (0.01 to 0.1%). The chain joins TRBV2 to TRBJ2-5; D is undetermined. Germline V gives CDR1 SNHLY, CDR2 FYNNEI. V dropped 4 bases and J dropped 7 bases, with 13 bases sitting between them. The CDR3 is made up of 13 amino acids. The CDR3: CASSVAPLRTQYF. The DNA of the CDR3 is TGTGCCAGCAGTGTTGCTCCTCTGCGGACCCAGTACTTC.

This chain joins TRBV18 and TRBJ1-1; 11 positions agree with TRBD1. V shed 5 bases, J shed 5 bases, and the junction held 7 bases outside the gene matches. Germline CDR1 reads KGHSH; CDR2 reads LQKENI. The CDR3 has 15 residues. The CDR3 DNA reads TGTGCCAGCTCATTTACCGGGACAGGGGGAACTGAAGCTTTCTTT. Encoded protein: CASSFTGTGGTEAFF.

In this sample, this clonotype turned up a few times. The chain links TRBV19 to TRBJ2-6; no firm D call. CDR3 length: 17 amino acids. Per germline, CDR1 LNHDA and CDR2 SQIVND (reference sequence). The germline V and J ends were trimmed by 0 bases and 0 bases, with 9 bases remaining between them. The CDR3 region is CASSIEGRTSGANVLTF. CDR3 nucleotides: TGTGCCAGTAGTATAGAGGGCAGGACCTCTGGGGCCAACGTCCTGACTTTC.

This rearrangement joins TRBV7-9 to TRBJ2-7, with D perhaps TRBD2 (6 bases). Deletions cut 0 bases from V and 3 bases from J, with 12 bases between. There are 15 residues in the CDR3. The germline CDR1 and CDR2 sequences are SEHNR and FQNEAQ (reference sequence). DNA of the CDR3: TGTGCCAGCAGCTTAGCGGGGGACTCAATCTACGAGCAGTACTTC. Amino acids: CASSLAGDSIYEQYF.

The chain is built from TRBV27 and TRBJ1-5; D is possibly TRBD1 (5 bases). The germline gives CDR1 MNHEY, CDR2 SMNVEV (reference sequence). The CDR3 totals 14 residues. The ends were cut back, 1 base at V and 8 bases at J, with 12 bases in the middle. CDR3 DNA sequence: TGTGCCAGCAGTTTATTTGGGACCCGGGAGCCCCAGCATTTT. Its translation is CASSLFGTREPQHF.

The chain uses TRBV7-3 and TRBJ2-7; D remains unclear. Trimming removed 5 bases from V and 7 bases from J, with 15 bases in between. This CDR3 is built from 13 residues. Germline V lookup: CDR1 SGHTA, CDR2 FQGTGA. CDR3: CASSPQKYGEQYF. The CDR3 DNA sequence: TGTGCCAGCAGCCCCCAAAAGTACGGGGAGCAGTACTTC. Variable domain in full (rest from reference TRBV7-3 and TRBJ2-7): GAGVSQTPSNKVTEKGKYVELRCDPISGHTALYWYRQSLGQGPEFLIYFQGTGAADDSGLPNDRFFAVRPEGSVSTLKIQRTERGDSAVYLCASSPQKYGEQYFGPGTRLTVT.

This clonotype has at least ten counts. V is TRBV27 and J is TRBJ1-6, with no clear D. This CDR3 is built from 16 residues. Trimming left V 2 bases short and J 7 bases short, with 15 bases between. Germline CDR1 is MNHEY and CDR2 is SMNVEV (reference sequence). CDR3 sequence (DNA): TGTGCCAGCAGTTTAGTTATGGGCGGCCAAAATTCACCCCTCCACTTT. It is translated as CASSLVMGGQNSPLHF.

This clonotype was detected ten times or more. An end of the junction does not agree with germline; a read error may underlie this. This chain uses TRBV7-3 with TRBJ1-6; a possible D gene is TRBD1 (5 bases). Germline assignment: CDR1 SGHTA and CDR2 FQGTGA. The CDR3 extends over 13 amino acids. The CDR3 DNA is TGTGCCAGCAGCTTATCGCCCGACAGCCGCCTCTCCTTT. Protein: CASSLSPDSRLSF.

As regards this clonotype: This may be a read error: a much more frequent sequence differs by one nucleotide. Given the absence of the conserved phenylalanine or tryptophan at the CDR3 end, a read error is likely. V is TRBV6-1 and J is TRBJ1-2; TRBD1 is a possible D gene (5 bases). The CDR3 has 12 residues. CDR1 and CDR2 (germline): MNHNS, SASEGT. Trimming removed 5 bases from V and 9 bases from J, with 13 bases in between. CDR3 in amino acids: CASSPDSNRYTS. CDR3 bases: TGTGCCAGCAGTCCAGACAGCAATCGCTACACCTCC.

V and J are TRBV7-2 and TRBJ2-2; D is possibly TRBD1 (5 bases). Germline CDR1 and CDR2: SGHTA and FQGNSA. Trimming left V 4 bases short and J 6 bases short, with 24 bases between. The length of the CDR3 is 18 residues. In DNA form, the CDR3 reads TGTGCCAGCAGCTGGGTTGGGGCAGGCATTTTCCTCCCCGGGGAGCTGTTTTTT. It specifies CASSWVGAGIFLPGELFF.

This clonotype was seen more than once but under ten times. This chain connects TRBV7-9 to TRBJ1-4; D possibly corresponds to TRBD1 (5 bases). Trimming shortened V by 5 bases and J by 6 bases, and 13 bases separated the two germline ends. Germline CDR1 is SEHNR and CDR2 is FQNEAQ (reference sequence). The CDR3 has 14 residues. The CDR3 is CASSQGLWDEKLFF. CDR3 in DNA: TGTGCCAGCAGCCAGGGTTTGTGGGATGAAAAACTGTTTTTT.

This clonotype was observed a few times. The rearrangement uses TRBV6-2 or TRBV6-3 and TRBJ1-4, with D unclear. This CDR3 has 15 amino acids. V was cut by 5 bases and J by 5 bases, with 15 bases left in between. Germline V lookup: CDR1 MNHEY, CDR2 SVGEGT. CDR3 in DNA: TGTGCCAGCAGTGACCCCCCGATGGGAAATGAAAAACTGTTTTTT. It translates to CASSDPPMGNEKLFF.

This chain's CDR3 is CASSSVSGVGYTF. For the CDR3, the DNA is TGTGCCAGCAGCTCGGTTTCGGGGGTTGGCTACACCTTC. The rearrangement joins TRBV7-6 to TRBJ1-2; D is perhaps TRBD1 (5 bases). Germline V lookup: CDR1 SGHVS, CDR2 FNYEAQ. This CDR3 is built from 13 residues. Trimming removed 4 bases from V and 7 bases from J, with 13 bases in between.

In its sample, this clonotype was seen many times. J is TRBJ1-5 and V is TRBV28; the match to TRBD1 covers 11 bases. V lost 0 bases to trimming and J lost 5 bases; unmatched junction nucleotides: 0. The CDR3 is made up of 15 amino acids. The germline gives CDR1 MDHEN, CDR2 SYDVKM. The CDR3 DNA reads TGTGCCAGCAGTTTATGGGGACAGGGGGATCAGCCCCAGCATTTT. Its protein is CASSLWGQGDQPQHF.

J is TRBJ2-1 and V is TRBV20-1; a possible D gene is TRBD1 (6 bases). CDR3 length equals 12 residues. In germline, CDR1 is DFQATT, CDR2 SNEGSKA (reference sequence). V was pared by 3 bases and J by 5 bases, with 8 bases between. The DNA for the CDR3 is TGCAGTGCTAGCGGACAGAACAATGAGCAGTTCTTC. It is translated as CSASGQNNEQFF.

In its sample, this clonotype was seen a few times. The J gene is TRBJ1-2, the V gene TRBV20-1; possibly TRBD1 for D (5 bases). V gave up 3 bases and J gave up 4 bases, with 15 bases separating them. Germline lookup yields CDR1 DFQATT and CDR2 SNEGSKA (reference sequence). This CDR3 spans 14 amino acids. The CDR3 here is CSARGDQAVYGYTF. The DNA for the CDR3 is TGCAGTGCTAGGGGGGACCAGGCGGTCTATGGCTACACCTTC.

The CDR3 protein is CASSGLHQPQHF. In nucleotides, the CDR3 is TGTGCCAGTAGCGGACTTCATCAGCCCCAGCATTTT. This rearrangement joins TRBV19 to TRBJ1-5, with unresolved D. V was trimmed by 6 bases and J by 5 bases, leaving 8 bases between them. This CDR3 is built from 12 residues. Per germline, CDR1 LNHDA and CDR2 SQIVND (reference sequence).

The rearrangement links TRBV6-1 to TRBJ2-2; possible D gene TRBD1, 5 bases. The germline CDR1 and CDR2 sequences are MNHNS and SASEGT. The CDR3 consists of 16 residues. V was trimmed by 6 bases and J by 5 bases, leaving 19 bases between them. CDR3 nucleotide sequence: TGTGCCAGCAGAAACCCAGCCGCAGGGTTTACCGGGGAGCTGTTTTTT. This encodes CASRNPAAGFTGELFF.

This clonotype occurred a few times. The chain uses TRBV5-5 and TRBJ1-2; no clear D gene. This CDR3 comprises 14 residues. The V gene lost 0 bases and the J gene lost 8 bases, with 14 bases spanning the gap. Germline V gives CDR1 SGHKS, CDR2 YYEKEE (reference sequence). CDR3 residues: CASSLEQGDPGYTF. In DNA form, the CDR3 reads TGTGCCAGCAGCTTGGAACAAGGAGACCCAGGCTACACCTTC.

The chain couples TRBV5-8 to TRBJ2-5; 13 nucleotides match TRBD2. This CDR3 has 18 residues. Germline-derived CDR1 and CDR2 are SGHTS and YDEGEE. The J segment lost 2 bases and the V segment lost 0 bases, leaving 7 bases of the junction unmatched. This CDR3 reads CASSLGLAGGLGQETQYF. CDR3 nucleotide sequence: TGTGCCAGCAGCTTGGGACTAGCGGGAGGATTGGGGCAAGAGACCCAGTACTTC.

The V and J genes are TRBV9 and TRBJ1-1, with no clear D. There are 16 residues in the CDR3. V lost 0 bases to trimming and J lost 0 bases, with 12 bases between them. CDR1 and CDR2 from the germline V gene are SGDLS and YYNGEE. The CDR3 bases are TGTGCCAGCAGCGTAGGCTTTGTGGGCGTGAACACTGAAGCTTTCTTT. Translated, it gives CASSVGFVGVNTEAFF.

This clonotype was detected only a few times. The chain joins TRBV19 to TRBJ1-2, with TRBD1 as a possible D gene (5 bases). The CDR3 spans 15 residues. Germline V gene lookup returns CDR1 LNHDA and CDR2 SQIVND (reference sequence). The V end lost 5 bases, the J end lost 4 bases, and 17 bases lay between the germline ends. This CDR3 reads CASSLRDPGLYGYTF. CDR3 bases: TGTGCCAGTAGTCTCCGGGACCCTGGGCTCTATGGCTACACCTTC.

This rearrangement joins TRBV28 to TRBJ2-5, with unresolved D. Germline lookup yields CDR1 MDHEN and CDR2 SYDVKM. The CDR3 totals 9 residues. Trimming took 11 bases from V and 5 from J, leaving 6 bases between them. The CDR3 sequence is CAGRETQYF. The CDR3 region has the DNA TGTGCCGGCCGGGAGACCCAGTACTTC.

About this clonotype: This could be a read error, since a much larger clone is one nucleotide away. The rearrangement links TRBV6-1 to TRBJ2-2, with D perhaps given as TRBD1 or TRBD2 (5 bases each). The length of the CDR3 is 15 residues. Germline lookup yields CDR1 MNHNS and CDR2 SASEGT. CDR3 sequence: CASSEGGLAGEGLSF. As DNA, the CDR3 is TGTGCCAGCAGTGAAGGGGGATTAGCAGGAGAGGGGCTGTCTTTT.